These 26 T cell receptor beta chains were sequenced from one sample in a study of CD8 T cells in Susac syndrome. Random hexamers were used to reverse transcribe the RNA input (0.5 to 1 ug). Via MiXCR, TCRdb re-called the immunoSEQ multiplex PCR reads, giving one row per CDR3 protein. The sample records around 230,000 distinct CDR3 sequences, roughly 96% being singletons. Sequenced input: CD4+ T cells from PBMCs. The receptors stem from a human donor with multiple sclerosis.

This chain joins TRBV3-1 and TRBJ2-7; possibly TRBD1 for D (6 bases). Germline V lookup: CDR1 LGHDT, CDR2 YNNKEL (reference sequence). The CDR3 is 15 amino acids. Deletions cut 5 bases from V and 0 bases from J, with 14 bases between. The CDR3 reads CASSILRDNSYEQYF. As DNA, the CDR3 is TGTGCCAGCAGCATCCTCCGGGACAACTCCTACGAGCAGTACTTC.

The chain has TRBV7-8 and TRBJ1-1; D remains unclear. Germline V gene data show CDR1 as SGHVS and CDR2 as FQNEAQ. The CDR3 consists of 12 residues. Trimming shortened V by 0 bases and J by 6 bases, and 5 bases separated the two germline ends. CDR3 sequence (DNA): TGTGCCAGCAGCTTAGCTAACGCTGAAGCTTTCTTT. Protein: CASSLANAEAFF.

The chain couples TRBV1 to TRBJ2-1. TRBV1 is labeled a pseudogene. This CDR3 has 12 amino acids. The CDR3, as DNA: TGCACCAGCAGCCTTCTTTCCGATGAGCAGTTCTTC. Its protein product is CTSSLLSDEQFF.

A single count supports this clonotype. The gene calls are TRBV12-3 or TRBV12-4 and TRBJ2-5; D possibly corresponds to TRBD2 (6 bases). This CDR3 is built from 15 residues. Trimming shortened V by 5 bases and J by 4 bases, and 17 bases separated the two germline ends. Written as DNA, the CDR3 is TGTGCCAGCAGTCCTAATCTAGGAGGGTTAGAGACCCAGTACTTC. It translates to CASSPNLGGLETQYF.

This rearrangement joins TRBV29-1 to TRBJ1-2, with a weak D call TRBD1 (6 bases). Germline V gives CDR1 SQVTM, CDR2 ANQGSEA. CDR3 length: 13 residues. The ends were cut back, 6 bases at V and 4 bases at J, with 15 bases in the middle. The DNA of the CDR3 is TGCAGCGTCCGGGAGGGGGGCAGCTATGGCTACACCTTC. Translated, it gives CSVREGGSYGYTF.

CDR3 nucleotide sequence: TGTGCCAGCAGTACCGGCACAGATACGCAGTATTTT. Translation: CASSTGTDTQYF. The V and J genes are TRBV6-5 and TRBJ2-3; D is unresolved. Germline V gene data show CDR1 as MNHEY and CDR2 as SVGAGI. The CDR3 runs 12 residues. Trimming pared 5 bases from V and 1 base from J, leaving 4 bases between.

The CDR3 loop is CASSPGRLAGGREETQYF. The CDR3, as DNA: TGTGCCAGCAGCCCGGGCCGACTAGCGGGAGGGCGGGAAGAGACCCAGTACTTC. The rearrangement joins TRBV3-1 to TRBJ2-5; 14 bases fit TRBD2. V lost 4 bases, J lost 3 bases, and 10 bases stayed unmatched. The germline gives CDR1 LGHDT, CDR2 YNNKEL (reference sequence). The CDR3 contains 18 residues.

This sequence joins TRBV30 and TRBJ1-5; possible D gene TRBD1, 6 bases. The CDR3 is 14 residues long. CDR1 is GTSNPN, CDR2 SVGIG, per germline (reference sequence). Trimming removed 3 bases at V and 7 bases at J, with 16 bases between. Written as DNA, the CDR3 is TGTGCCTGGAGGGGAGACCGGAGGGGGCAGCCCCAGCATTTT. This gives the protein CAWRGDRRGQPQHF.

The chain is built from TRBV28 and TRBJ2-7; TRBD2 is a possible D gene (6 bases). Trimming cost V 7 bases and J 3 bases, with 10 bases left between them. This CDR3 has 12 amino acids. The V gene's germline CDR1 is MDHEN and CDR2 SYDVKM. The CDR3 nucleotides read TGTGCCAGCACTACCGGGGGCTACGAGCAGTACTTC. It specifies CASTTGGYEQYF.

This rearrangement joins TRBV27 to TRBJ1-1; maybe TRBD1 (5 bases). V was cut by 5 bases and J by 1 base, with 8 bases left in between. The CDR3 extends over 13 amino acids. CDR1 MNHEY and CDR2 SMNVEV come from the germline V gene (reference sequence). The CDR3 DNA sequence: TGTGCCAGCAGTACGGGGCGGAACACTGAAGCTTTCTTT. Its protein is CASSTGRNTEAFF.

This clonotype was counted once. V gene TRBV30 combines with J gene TRBJ2-1; 7 nucleotides agree with TRBD2. V shed 5 bases, J shed 6 bases, and the junction held 7 bases outside the gene matches. The CDR3 totals 13 residues. Germline V CDR1 and CDR2: GTSNPN, SVGIG (reference sequence). This CDR3 is CAWDLQRGNEQFF. The CDR3 DNA is TGTGCCTGGGACCTCCAGCGGGGCAATGAGCAGTTCTTC.

The J gene is TRBJ2-5, the V gene TRBV5-4, with D unresolved. V was trimmed by 6 bases and J by 7 bases, leaving 16 bases between them. The CDR3 sequence is 13 residues long. From germline, CDR1 is SGHNT and CDR2 YYREEE (reference sequence). CDR3 region: CASTTPVLGTQYF. The DNA of the CDR3 is TGTGCCAGCACCACCCCCGTCTTAGGGACCCAGTACTTC.

The genes are TRBV6-5 and TRBJ1-2; D ambiguous. The CDR3 runs to 15 residues. Trimming left V 0 bases short and J 2 bases short, with 10 bases between. The germline CDR1 and CDR2 sequences are MNHEY and SVGAGI. This CDR3 is CASSYSGGPNYGYTF. CDR3 in DNA: TGTGCCAGCAGTTACTCCGGAGGGCCGAACTATGGCTACACCTTC.

Only one count was recorded for this clonotype. The genes are TRBV9 and TRBJ2-5, with 7 bases aligning to TRBD1. This CDR3 comprises 14 residues. With 4 bases clipped from V and 1 base from J, the junction kept 4 bases outside the gene matches. Germline V gives CDR1 SGDLS, CDR2 YYNGEE. Here the CDR3 reads CASSSGQAQETQYF. CDR3 nucleotides: TGTGCCAGCAGCTCCGGACAGGCCCAAGAGACCCAGTACTTC.

This clonotype has just one count. The V and J genes are TRBV7-9 and TRBJ1-1, with a weak D call TRBD1 (5 bases). The CDR3 is 14 amino acids. Trimming removed 7 bases at V and 3 bases at J, with 15 bases between. Germline V gene data show CDR1 as SEHNR and CDR2 as FQNEAQ (reference sequence). Here the CDR3 reads CASTLEGWDTEAFF. The CDR3 DNA follows: TGTGCCAGCACCCTTGAGGGGTGGGACACTGAAGCTTTCTTT.

This clonotype appeared once. The chain employs TRBV20-1 and TRBJ2-7, with TRBD1 matching over 8 bases. The V and J ends lost 2 bases and 6 bases, in that order; junction bases with no gene match: 9. In germline, CDR1 is DFQATT, CDR2 SNEGSKA (reference sequence). The CDR3 loop spans 14 amino acids. DNA for the CDR3: TGCAGTGCTAGAAGTCCCCAGGGGGCTGGCGAGCAGTACTTC. This gives the protein CSARSPQGAGEQYF.

This chain connects TRBV29-1 to TRBJ1-2; D may be TRBD1 (5 bases). V lost 7 bases to trimming and J lost 0 bases, with 12 bases between them. CDR1 is SQVTM, CDR2 ANQGSEA, per germline. The CDR3 totals 13 residues. CDR3 DNA sequence: TGCAGCGCTACAGGAGTCGCTAACTATGGCTACACCTTC. This encodes CSATGVANYGYTF.

This sequence joins TRBV18 and TRBJ1-1; 8 bases are a match to TRBD1. CDR3 size: 16 residues. Germline V gene sequence: CDR1 KGHSH, CDR2 LQKENI. The junction had 7 bases not matched to a gene; V was cut back by 0 bases and J by 4 bases. CDR3 sequence (DNA): TGTGCCAGCTCACCACCACCTTGGACAGGGAGCACTGAAGCTTTCTTT. Amino acids: CASSPPPWTGSTEAFF.

This chain links TRBV6-1 with TRBJ2-1; TRBD2 matches 8 bases. J lost 2 bases, V lost 6 bases, and 9 bases had no gene match. Germline V lookup: CDR1 MNHNS, CDR2 SASEGT. The CDR3 contains 16 residues. CDR3 nucleotides: TGTGCCAGCAGCCTATCTAGCGGGTTTCCCTACAATGAGCAGTTCTTC. It is translated as CASSLSSGFPYNEQFF.

The J gene is TRBJ1-2, the V gene TRBV20-1; 9 bases are shared with TRBD1. Looked up from germline, CDR1 is DFQATT and CDR2 is SNEGSKA (reference sequence). The CDR3 loop spans 18 amino acids. J was trimmed by 5 bases and V by 5 bases; bases with no gene match: 21. CDR3 in amino acids: CSARRRGQGFSMRYGYTF. The CDR3 bases are TGCAGTGCTCGCCGACGAGGACAGGGGTTTAGTATGAGATATGGCTACACCTTC.

V gene TRBV29-1 combines with J gene TRBJ2-3; TRBD2 aligns across 10 bases. V was pared by 4 bases and J by 0 bases, with 4 bases of the junction left unmatched. The CDR3 loop spans 15 amino acids. The germline V gene encodes CDR1 SQVTM and CDR2 ANQGSEA. Here the CDR3 reads CSVVLAGTSTDTQYF. The CDR3 DNA reads as TGCAGCGTTGTACTAGCGGGAACTAGCACAGATACGCAGTATTTT.

The rearrangement uses TRBV5-4 and TRBJ1-1; D may be TRBD1 (5 bases). V was shortened by 0 bases and J by 1 base, with 10 bases between the two germline ends. Germline V gene lookup returns CDR1 SGHNT and CDR2 YYREEE (reference sequence). The CDR3 loop spans 15 amino acids. The CDR3 spells CASSLERGRNTEAFF. In DNA form, the CDR3 reads TGTGCCAGCAGCTTGGAAAGGGGAAGGAACACTGAAGCTTTCTTT.

The V and J genes are TRBV6-6 and TRBJ2-1, with D perhaps TRBD1 or TRBD2 (5 bases each). This CDR3 spans 13 amino acids. Trimming stripped 6 bases from V and 12 bases from J, with 18 bases between. CDR1 and CDR2 (germline): MNHNY, SVGAGI (reference sequence). Here the CDR3 DNA reads TGTGCCAGCAGCTCCAACGGGGCTACCTTGCAGTTCTTC. Translation: CASSSNGATLQFF.

This clonotype is a singleton in its sample. The CDR3 is CSVGTGTDYGYTF. In nucleotides, the CDR3 is TGCAGCGTTGGTACAGGGACAGACTATGGCTACACCTTC. The rearrangement links TRBV29-1 to TRBJ1-2; 7 bases line up with TRBD1. V was clipped by 4 bases and J by 3 bases; unmatched bases: 5. Germline V gives CDR1 SQVTM, CDR2 ANQGSEA. There are 13 residues in the CDR3. Variable domain in full (rest from reference TRBV29-1 and TRBJ1-2): SAVISQKPSRDICQRGTSLTIQCQVDSQVTMMFWYRQQPGQSLTLIATANQGSEATYESGFVIDKFPISRPNLTFSTLTVSNMSPEDSSIYLCSVGTGTDYGYTFGSGTRLTVV.

The chain has TRBV29-1 and TRBJ2-3; 8 bases are shared with TRBD1. Germline values: CDR1 SQVTM, CDR2 ANQGSEA. V was pared by 8 bases and J by 0 bases, with 7 bases of the junction left unmatched. The CDR3 is 14 residues long. This CDR3 is CSLHQGASTDTQYF. The CDR3, as DNA: TGCAGCCTCCACCAGGGGGCTAGCACAGATACGCAGTATTTT.

The chain links TRBV29-1 to TRBJ2-6; 8 bases are shared with TRBD1. Germline CDR1 is SQVTM and CDR2 is ANQGSEA. V lost 5 bases, J lost 4 bases, and 13 bases stayed unmatched. This CDR3 has 17 residues. CDR3 nucleotide sequence: TGCAGCGTTCGGGACAGGACTACGAGGCCGGGGGCCAACGTCCTGACTTTC. Encoded protein: CSVRDRTTRPGANVLTF. Full variable domain (outside the CDR3, taken from reference TRBV29-1 and TRBJ2-6): SAVISQKPSRDICQRGTSLTIQCQVDSQVTMMFWYRQQPGQSLTLIATANQGSEATYESGFVIDKFPISRPNLTFSTLTVSNMSPEDSSIYLCSVRDRTTRPGANVLTFGAGSRLTVL.